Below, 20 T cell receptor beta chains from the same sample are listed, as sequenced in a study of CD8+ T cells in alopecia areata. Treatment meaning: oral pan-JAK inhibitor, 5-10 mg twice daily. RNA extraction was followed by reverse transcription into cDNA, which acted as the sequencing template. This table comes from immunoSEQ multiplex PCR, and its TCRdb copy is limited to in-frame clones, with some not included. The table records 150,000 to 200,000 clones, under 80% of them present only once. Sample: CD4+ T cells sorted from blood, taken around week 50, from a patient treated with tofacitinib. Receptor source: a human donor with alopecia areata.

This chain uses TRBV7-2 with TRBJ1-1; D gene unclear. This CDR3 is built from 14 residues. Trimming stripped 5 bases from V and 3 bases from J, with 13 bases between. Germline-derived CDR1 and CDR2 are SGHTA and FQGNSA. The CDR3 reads CASSPSVGDTEAFF. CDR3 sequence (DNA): TGTGCCAGCAGCCCCTCGGTGGGAGACACTGAAGCTTTCTTT. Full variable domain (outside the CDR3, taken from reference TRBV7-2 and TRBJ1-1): GAGVSQSPSNKVTEKGKDVELRCDPISGHTALYWYRQSLGQGLEFLIYFQGNSAPDKSGLPSDRFSAERTGGSVSTLTIQRTQQEDSAVYLCASSPSVGDTEAFFGQGTRLTVV.

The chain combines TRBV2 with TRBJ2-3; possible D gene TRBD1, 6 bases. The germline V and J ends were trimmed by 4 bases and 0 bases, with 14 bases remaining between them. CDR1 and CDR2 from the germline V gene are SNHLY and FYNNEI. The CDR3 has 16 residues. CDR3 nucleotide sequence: TGTGCCAGCAGTGCAGGGGCGGATACTAGCACAGATACGCAGTATTTT. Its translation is CASSAGADTSTDTQYF.

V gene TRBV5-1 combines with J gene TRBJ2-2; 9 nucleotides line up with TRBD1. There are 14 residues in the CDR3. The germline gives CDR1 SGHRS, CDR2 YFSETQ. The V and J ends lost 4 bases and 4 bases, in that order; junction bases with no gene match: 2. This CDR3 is CASSPDRGTGELFF. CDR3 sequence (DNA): TGCGCCAGCAGCCCGGACAGGGGCACCGGGGAGCTGTTTTTT.

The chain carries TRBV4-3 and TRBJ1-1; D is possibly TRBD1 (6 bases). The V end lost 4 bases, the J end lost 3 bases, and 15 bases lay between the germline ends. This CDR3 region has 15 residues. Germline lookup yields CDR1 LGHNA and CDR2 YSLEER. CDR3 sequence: CASSPEGGLYTEAFF. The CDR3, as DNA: TGCGCCAGCAGCCCCGAGGGGGGCCTTTACACTGAAGCTTTCTTT.

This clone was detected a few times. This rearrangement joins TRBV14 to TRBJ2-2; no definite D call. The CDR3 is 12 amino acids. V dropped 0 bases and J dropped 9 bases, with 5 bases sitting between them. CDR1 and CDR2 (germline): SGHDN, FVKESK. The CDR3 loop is CASSQEHRELFF. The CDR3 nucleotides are TGTGCCAGCAGCCAAGAGCACCGGGAGCTGTTTTTT. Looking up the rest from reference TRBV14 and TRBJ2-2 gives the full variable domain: EAGVTQFPSHSVIEKGQTVTLRCDPISGHDNLYWYRRVMGKEIKFLLHFVKESKQDESGMPNNRFLAERTGGTYSTLKVQPAELEDSGVYFCASSQEHRELFFGEGSRLTVL.

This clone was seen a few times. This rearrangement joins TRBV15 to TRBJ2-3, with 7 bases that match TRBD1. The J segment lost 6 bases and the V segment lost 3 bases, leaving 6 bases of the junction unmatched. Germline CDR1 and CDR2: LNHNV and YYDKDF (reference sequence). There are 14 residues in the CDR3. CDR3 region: CATSRGQPGDTQYF. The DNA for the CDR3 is TGTGCCACCAGCAGGGGACAGCCAGGGGATACGCAGTATTTT. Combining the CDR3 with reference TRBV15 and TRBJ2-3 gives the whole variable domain DAMVIQNPRYQVTQFGKPVTLSCSQTLNHNVMYWYQQKSSQAPKLLFHYYDKDFNNEADTPDNFQSRRPNTSFCFLDIRSPGLGDTAMYLCATSRGQPGDTQYFGPGTRLTVL.

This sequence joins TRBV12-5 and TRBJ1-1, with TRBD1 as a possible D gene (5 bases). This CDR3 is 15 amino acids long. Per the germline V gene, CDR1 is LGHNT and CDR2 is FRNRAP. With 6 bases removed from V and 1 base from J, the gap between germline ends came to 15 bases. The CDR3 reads CASGNPWTQNTEAFF. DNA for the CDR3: TGTGCTAGTGGAAACCCCTGGACACAGAACACTGAAGCTTTCTTT. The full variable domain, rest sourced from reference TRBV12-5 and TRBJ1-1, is DARVTQTPRHKVTEMGQEVTMRCQPILGHNTVFWYRQTMMQGLELLAYFRNRAPLDDSGMPKDRFSAEMPDATLATLKIQPSEPRDSAVYFCASGNPWTQNTEAFFGQGTRLTVV.

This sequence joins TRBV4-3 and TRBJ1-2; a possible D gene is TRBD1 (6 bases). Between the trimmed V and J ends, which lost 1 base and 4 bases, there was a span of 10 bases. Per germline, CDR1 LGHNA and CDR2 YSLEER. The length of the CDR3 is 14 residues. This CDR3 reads CASSQGQAGYGYTF. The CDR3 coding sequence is TGCGCCAGCAGCCAAGGACAGGCGGGCTATGGCTACACCTTC.

This CDR3 reads CASSSTGARNIQYF. CDR3 in DNA: TGCGCCAGCAGTTCCACAGGGGCAAGAAACATTCAGTACTTC. The genes are TRBV10-1 and TRBJ2-4; 7 nucleotides line up with TRBD1. CDR1 is WNHNN and CDR2 is SYGVQD in the germline V gene (reference sequence). This CDR3 region has 14 residues. V dropped 5 bases and J dropped 6; count of bases not matched to a gene: 7.

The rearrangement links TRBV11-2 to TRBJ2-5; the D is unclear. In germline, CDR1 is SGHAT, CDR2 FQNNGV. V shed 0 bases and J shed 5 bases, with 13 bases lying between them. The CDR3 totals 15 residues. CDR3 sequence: CASSLDRGVAETQYF. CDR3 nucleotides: TGTGCCAGCAGCTTAGACCGTGGGGTAGCCGAGACCCAGTACTTC.

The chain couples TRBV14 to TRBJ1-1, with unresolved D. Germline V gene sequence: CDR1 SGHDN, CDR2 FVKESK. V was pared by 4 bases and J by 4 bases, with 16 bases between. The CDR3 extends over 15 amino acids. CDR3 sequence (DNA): TGTGCCAGCAGCCGTCAACCCGGCGGCGCCACTGAAGCTTTCTTT. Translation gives CASSRQPGGATEAFF.

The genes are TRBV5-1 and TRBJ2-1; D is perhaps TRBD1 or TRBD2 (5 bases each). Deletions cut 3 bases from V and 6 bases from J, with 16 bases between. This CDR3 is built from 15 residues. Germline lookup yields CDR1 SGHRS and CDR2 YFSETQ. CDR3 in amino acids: CASSSTGAFSNEQFF. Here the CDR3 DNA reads TGCGCCAGCAGCTCCACCGGGGCTTTTTCCAATGAGCAGTTCTTC.

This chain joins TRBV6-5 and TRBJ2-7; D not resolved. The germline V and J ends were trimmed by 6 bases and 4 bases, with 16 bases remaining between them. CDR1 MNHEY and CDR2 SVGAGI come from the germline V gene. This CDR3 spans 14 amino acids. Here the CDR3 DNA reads TGTGCCAGCAGAAACCGAGACCCAAAATACGAGCAGTACTTC. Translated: CASRNRDPKYEQYF.

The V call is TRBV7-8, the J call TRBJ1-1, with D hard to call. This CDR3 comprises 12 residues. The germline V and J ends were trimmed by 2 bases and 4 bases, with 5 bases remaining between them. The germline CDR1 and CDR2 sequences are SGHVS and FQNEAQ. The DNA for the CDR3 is TGTGCCAGCAGCTTACATGGCACTGAAGCTTTCTTT. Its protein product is CASSLHGTEAFF. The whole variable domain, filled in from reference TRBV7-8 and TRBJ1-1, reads GAGVSQSPRYKVAKRGQDVALRCDPISGHVSLFWYQQALGQGPEFLTYFQNEAQLDKSGLPSDRFFAERPEGSVSTLKIQRTQQEDSAVYLCASSLHGTEAFFGQGTRLTVV.

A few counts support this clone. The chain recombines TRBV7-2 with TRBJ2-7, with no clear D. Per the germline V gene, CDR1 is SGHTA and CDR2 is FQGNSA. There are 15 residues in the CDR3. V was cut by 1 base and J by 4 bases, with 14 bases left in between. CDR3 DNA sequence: TGTGCCAGCAGCTTAGGCGGCCAGCTGGGTTACGAGCAGTACTTC. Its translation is CASSLGGQLGYEQYF.

CDR3 sequence reads: CASSYSNPSQGSGYTF. The CDR3 bases are TGTGCCAGCAGTTACTCGAACCCCTCCCAGGGTAGCGGCTACACCTTC. This chain links TRBV6-6 with TRBJ1-2; D is perhaps TRBD1 (5 bases). The V gene lost 0 bases and the J gene lost 8 bases, with 19 bases spanning the gap. This CDR3 is built from 16 residues. CDR1 is MNHNY and CDR2 is SVGAGI in the germline V gene (reference sequence).

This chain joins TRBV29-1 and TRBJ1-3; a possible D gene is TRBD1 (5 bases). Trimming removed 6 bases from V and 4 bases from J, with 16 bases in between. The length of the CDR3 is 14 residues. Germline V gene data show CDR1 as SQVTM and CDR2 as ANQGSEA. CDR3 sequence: CSVAPGAGGNTIYF. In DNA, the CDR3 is TGCAGCGTAGCACCGGGCGCAGGGGGAAACACCATATATTTT.

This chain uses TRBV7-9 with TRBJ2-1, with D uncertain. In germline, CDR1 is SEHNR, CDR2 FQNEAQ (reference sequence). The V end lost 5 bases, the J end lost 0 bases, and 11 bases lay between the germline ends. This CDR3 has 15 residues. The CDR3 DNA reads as TGTGCCAGCAGCCCCGAGGTGAGCTCCTACAATGAGCAGTTCTTC. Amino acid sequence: CASSPEVSSYNEQFF.

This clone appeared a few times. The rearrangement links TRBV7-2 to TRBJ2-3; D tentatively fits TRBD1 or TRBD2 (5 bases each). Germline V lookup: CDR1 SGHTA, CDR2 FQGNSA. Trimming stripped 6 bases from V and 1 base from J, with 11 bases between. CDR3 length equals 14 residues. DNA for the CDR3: TGTGCCAGCAGTCCGGGACGGCGCACAGATACGCAGTATTTT. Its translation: CASSPGRRTDTQYF.

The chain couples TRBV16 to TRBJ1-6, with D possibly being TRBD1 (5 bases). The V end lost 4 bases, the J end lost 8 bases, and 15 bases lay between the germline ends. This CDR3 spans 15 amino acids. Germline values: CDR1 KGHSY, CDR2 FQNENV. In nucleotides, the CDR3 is TGTGCCAGCAGCCCGAACCGGGGACGGGATTCACCCCTCCACTTT. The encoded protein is CASSPNRGRDSPLHF.